The text below deals with one TCR beta chain. These data come from a study of control samples from healthy donors and cancer patients. The CDR3 has 17 residues. From germline, CDR1 is SGHRS and CDR2 YFSETQ. V shed 0 bases and J 4 bases; nucleotides not matched to a gene: 8. Using immunoSEQ multiplex PCR, the repertoire was profiled, and TCRdb retains in-frame clones only, with some absent. Of about 98,000 clones in the sample, about 91% are singletons; the top ten hold 2.5%. The source of this sequence is a woman under 30 in good health. The sample was blood. The V call is TRBV5-1, the J call TRBJ2-3, with 10 nucleotides matching TRBD2. The CDR3, as DNA: TGCGCCAGCAGCTTGGCGCGGGGGCTAGCGGGAGCAGATACGCAGTATTTT. Its protein product is CASSLARGLAGADTQYF.